What follows is one TCR beta chain and its context. Its antigen is currently unknown. The data originate from a study of T cells expressing NK-cell markers. Study-wide context: Sorted CD3+CD56+NKG2C+, CD3+CD56+NKG2C- and CD3+CD56-NKG2C+ T-cell subsets were beta-chain profiled. Study observations and caveats: The CD3+CD56-NKG2C+ fraction was also led by these clonotypes in a few donors.

Generation of TCR beta cDNA was performed by 5'RACE template switching incorporating UMIs. TCRdb reprocessed the 5' RACE reads, keeping one entry per CDR3 protein, no DNA. This repertoire includes hundreds of thousands of distinct CDR3 sequences. The germline V gene has CDR1 SGHAT and CDR2 FQNNGV. This CDR3 spans 18 amino acids. V is TRBV11-2 and J is TRBJ2-4; absent DNA, TCRdb's TRBD1 call cannot be checked. The sequence came from a man younger than 30 in good health. Material for sequencing was blood T cells: a sorted CD56 or NKG2C T cell subset, CD4+ or CD8+ T cells, or bulk PBMC T cells (not recorded which). CDR3 amino acids: CASSPGRSADLAKNIQYF.